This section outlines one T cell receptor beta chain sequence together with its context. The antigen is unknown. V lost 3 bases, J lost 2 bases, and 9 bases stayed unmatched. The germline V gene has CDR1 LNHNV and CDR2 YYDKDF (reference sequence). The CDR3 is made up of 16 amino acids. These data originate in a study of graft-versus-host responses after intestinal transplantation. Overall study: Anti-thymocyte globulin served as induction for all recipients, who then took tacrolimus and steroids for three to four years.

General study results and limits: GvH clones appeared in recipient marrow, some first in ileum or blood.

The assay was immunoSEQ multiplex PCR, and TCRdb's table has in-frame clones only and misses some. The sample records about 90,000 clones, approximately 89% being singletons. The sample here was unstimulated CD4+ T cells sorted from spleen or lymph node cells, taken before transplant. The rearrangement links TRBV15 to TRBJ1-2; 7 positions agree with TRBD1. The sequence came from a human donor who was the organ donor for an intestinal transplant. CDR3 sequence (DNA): TGTGCCACCAGCAGGTCCCGGGACAGTAGAAACTATGGCTACACCTTC. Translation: CATSRSRDSRNYGYTF. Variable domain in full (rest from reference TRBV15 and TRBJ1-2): DAMVIQNPRYQVTQFGKPVTLSCSQTLNHNVMYWYQQKSSQAPKLLFHYYDKDFNNEADTPDNFQSRRPNTSFCFLDIRSPGLGDTAMYLCATSRSRDSRNYGYTFGSGTRLTVV.